This TCR beta chain appears in the sequencing data of a study of blood T cells in healthy people across ages. Study information: There was about one barcoded beta molecule captured by template switching per two T cells.

The CDR3 covers 15 residues. V was clipped by 7 bases and J by 2 bases; unmatched bases: 10. Germline CDR1 and CDR2: MNHEY and SVGAGI. Each of the donors had approximately 10 milliliters of peripheral blood drawn into EDTA-treated Vacutainer tubes. About this clonotype itself: What it recognizes is unknown.

The use of a sample-barcoded 5' primer and a J-beta primer mix characterized a second PCR of about 7 to 12 cycles. One entry per CDR3 protein results from TCRdb running MiXCR on the 5' RACE reads. The sample has about 1.4 million distinct CDR3 sequences; roughly 60% are singletons. Study findings and constraints: Estimates of total diversity, which came from one million sequenced T cells, were considered to be underestimates.

The TCR sequence derives from a man between 18 and 29 years old in good health. Sequenced input: blood. The chain has TRBV6-5 and TRBJ2-7, with TRBD1 identical over 8 bases. The CDR3 is CASIQHPRGPYEQYF. The CDR3, as DNA: TGTGCCAGCATTCAACATCCCAGGGGGCCCTACGAGCAGTACTTC.